What follows is one T cell receptor (beta chain) and its context. Its specificity is not known. The sample is drawn from a study of cytomegalovirus exposure and HLA in healthy donors. Study-wide findings and caveats: Later work associated around 18,000 TCR beta sequences with HLA alleles at 0.05 false discovery rate.

Trimming took off 5 bases at V and 3 bases at J, with 19 bases between the two ends. Germline V gene data show CDR1 as LGHNT and CDR2 as FRNRAP. The length of the CDR3 is 17 residues. A multiplex PCR was run with 60 Vbeta primers and 13 Jbeta primers. Using immunoSEQ multiplex PCR, the repertoire was profiled, and TCRdb retains in-frame clones only, with some absent. The sample has tens of thousands of clones, just over 75% seen once. The V and J genes are TRBV12-5 and TRBJ2-2; a possible D gene is TRBD2 (5 bases). Specimen: PBMCs. The receptor comes from a man aged 25 to 40 in good health and CMV-seronegative. CDR3 in amino acids: CASGRITEGKDTGELFF. DNA for the CDR3: TGTGCTAGTGGTCGAATAACAGAGGGTAAAGACACCGGGGAGCTGTTTTTT.